Below, 11 T cell receptor beta chains from the same sample are listed, as sequenced in a study of shared T cell receptors in the human thymus. Generated by immunoSEQ multiplex PCR, the TCRdb table keeps only in-frame clones and is missing some. The sample holds more than 550,000 clones, about 90% seen once. These same records also appear under a second study, on human thymus T cells.

Sequencing used thymocytes. The receptors come from a boy in the first two years of life with a congenital heart defect.

V gene TRBV6-5 combines with J gene TRBJ1-2; 9 bases align to TRBD1. The CDR3 runs 14 residues. Germline V gene data show CDR1 as MNHEY and CDR2 as SVGAGI. Trimming took 6 bases from V and 6 from J; bases not matched to a gene: 8. CDR3 protein: CASSKGQGSHGYTF. DNA of the CDR3: TGTGCCAGCAGCAAGGGACAGGGATCGCATGGCTACACCTTC.

V and J are TRBV23-1 and TRBJ1-1, with 12 nucleotides matching TRBD1. TRBV23-1 is recorded as an ORF, its role being uncertain. The CDR3 is made up of 18 amino acids. V was clipped by 2 bases and J by 4 bases; unmatched bases: 11. The CDR3 sequence is CASSQPTGTGGWGTEAFF. In DNA form, the CDR3 reads TGCGCCAGCAGTCAACCGACCGGGACAGGGGGCTGGGGCACTGAAGCTTTCTTT.

Worth noting for this clone: This same CDR3 is encoded by further DNA sequences in the sample. The chain links TRBV9 to TRBJ1-3, with 8 nucleotides matching TRBD1. The junction had 2 bases not matched to a gene; V was cut back by 0 bases and J by 0 bases. The CDR3 sequence is 16 residues long. Germline loops: CDR1 SGDLS, CDR2 YYNGEE. The CDR3 is CASSVAGQGSGNTIYF. In DNA, the CDR3 is TGTGCCAGCAGCGTAGCTGGACAGGGCTCTGGAAACACCATATATTTT.

The V gene is TRBV4-1, the J gene TRBJ2-2, with D possibly TRBD2 on 5 matching bases. The CDR3 runs to 16 residues. V shed 4 bases and J shed 4 bases, with 16 bases lying between them. Germline CDR1 reads MGHRA; CDR2 reads YSYEKL. In DNA form, the CDR3 reads TGCGCCAGCAGCCCCCCCGGGAAGCAGAGCACCGGGGAGCTGTTTTTT. The encoded protein is CASSPPGKQSTGELFF.

V usage is TRBV4-1 and J usage is TRBJ1-2; the match to TRBD1 covers 9 bases. V lost 0 bases and J lost 8; bases outside the gene matches: 10. Germline V gives CDR1 MGHRA, CDR2 YSYEKL. The CDR3 spans 16 residues. The CDR3: CASSQEGSGTGKGYTF. CDR3 sequence (DNA): TGCGCCAGCAGCCAAGAGGGGAGCGGGACAGGGAAAGGCTACACCTTC.

This chain links TRBV15 with TRBJ1-3; a possible D gene is TRBD1 (6 bases). V was shortened by 0 bases and J by 9 bases, with 18 bases between the two germline ends. Germline-derived CDR1 and CDR2 are LNHNV and YYDKDF (reference sequence). The CDR3 runs to 16 residues. The CDR3 DNA sequence: TGTGCCACCAGCAGAGATCAAGGGACAAAAGGTACCACCATATATTTT. Protein sequence: CATSRDQGTKGTTIYF.

The V and J genes are TRBV28 and TRBJ2-5; 11 bases agree with TRBD2. Germline V lookup: CDR1 MDHEN, CDR2 SYDVKM. CDR3 length: 15 amino acids. V lost 5 bases and J lost 6; bases outside the gene matches: 8. In DNA, the CDR3 is TGTGCCAGCAGTAAGACTAGCGGGATTGGGCAGACCCAGTACTTC. Amino acids: CASSKTSGIGQTQYF.

The CDR3 DNA reads as TGTGCCAGCAGCCTACGACAGGGGAACTATGGCTACACCTTC. Translation gives CASSLRQGNYGYTF. The chain uses TRBV9 and TRBJ1-2, with 8 bases identical to TRBD1. Germline lookup yields CDR1 SGDLS and CDR2 YYNGEE. The CDR3 length is 14 residues. The ends lost 4 bases at V and 2 bases at J; junction bases unmatched: 4.

This clone came up once. The V gene is TRBV30, the J gene TRBJ2-5; TRBD2 matches at 7 bases. This CDR3 is 15 amino acids long. The J segment lost 3 bases and the V segment lost 3 bases, leaving 10 bases of the junction unmatched. Germline loops: CDR1 GTSNPN, CDR2 SVGIG (reference sequence). CDR3 protein: CAWSATAAGEETQYF. CDR3 nucleotide sequence: TGTGCCTGGAGCGCCACAGCGGCGGGGGAAGAGACCCAGTACTTC.

This clone was observed once. J is TRBJ2-7 and V is TRBV7-9; 11 nucleotides match TRBD1. Trimming cost V 4 bases and J 3 bases; bases outside gene matches: 17. The CDR3 runs to 19 residues. The germline gives CDR1 SEHNR, CDR2 FQNEAQ (reference sequence). The CDR3 DNA reads as TGTGCCAGCAGCTCCAAGCCTCCTTTCGGACAGGGGGCACTCTACGAGCAGTACTTC. It translates to CASSSKPPFGQGALYEQYF.

Regarding this clone: The junction departs from the called germline gene at one end, perhaps through a read error. Additional DNA sequences in this sample encode the identical CDR3. The gene calls are TRBV4-1 and TRBJ1-6; 9 nucleotides match TRBD1. The germline CDR1 and CDR2 sequences are MGHRA and YSYEKL. The CDR3 extends over 19 amino acids. The CDR3: CASSQLPGQGRIYNSPLHF. The DNA for the CDR3 is TGCGCCAGCAGCCAACTCCCCGGACAGGGGAGGATCTATAATTCCCCCCTCCACTTT.